The present T cell receptor beta chain was sequenced within a study of OX40 agonist ivuxolimab in advanced cancers. Libraries were prepared by immunoSEQ multiplex PCR; TCRdb keeps only in-frame clonotypes and omits some of them. This table holds about 69,000 clones, 85% to 90% found once. The CDR3 contains 14 residues. Germline CDR1 reads ENHRY; CDR2 reads SYGVKD. This specimen was CD4+ or CD8+ T cells sorted from blood, taken in a trial of the OX40 agonist ivuxolimab. The receptor's source is an adult with an advanced solid tumor such as melanoma, head and neck, liver or kidney cancer. The chain carries TRBV10-3 and TRBJ2-5; 11 positions agree with TRBD2. The J call may not be correct, given that the DNA end is closer to TRBJ2-7. CDR3 bases: TGTGCCATCAGGGGACTAGCGGCCGCCTACGAGCAGTACTTC. Amino acid sequence: CAIRGLAAAYEQYF.